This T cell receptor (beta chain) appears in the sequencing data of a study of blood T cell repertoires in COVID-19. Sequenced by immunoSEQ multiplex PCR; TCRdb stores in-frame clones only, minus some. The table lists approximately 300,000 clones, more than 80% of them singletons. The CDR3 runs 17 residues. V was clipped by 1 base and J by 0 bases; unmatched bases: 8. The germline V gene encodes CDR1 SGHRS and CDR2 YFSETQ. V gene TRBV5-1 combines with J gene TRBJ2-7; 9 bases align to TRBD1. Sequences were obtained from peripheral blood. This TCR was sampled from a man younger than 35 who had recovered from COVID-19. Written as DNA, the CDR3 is TGCGCCAGCAGCTTGTGGGTTTTGGGACAGGGCTCCTACGAGCAGTACTTC. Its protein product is CASSLWVLGQGSYEQYF.